This record covers a single TCR beta chain. No antigen is known for it. It has no much larger one-base neighbor in the sample; base qualities were not kept. This specimen belongs to a study of glioma-infiltrating T cells listed by TCRdb under 2016. Describing the broader study: Glioma tissue, non-neoplastic brain tissue and matched peripheral blood mononuclear cells were used as sources from which TCR alpha- and beta-chain repertoires were sequenced. To measure how far tissue and blood T-cell populations diverged, each tissue-infiltrating repertoire was compared against the peripheral blood repertoire of the same patient. Three low-grade glioma patients, 7 to 9 primary glioblastoma patients and three non-glioma patients contributing non-neoplastic brain tissue were included in the paired cohort.

The iRepertoire nested amplicon-rescue multiplex PCR (arm-PCR) platform was used to amplify TCR alpha and beta CDR3 regions from RNA. The input for one-step reverse transcription and amplification was about 100-450 ng of either tissue mRNA or PBMC total RNA. Following bead purification, Illumina adapters were added by a secondary multiplex PCR, and libraries between 200 and 400 bp were gel-purified. Demultiplexing relied on internal 6-nucleotide barcodes carried by the libraries. The libraries were sequenced on an Illumina MiSeq using 2x220 or 2x250 nucleotide paired-end reads. In the authors' own workflow: FLASH 1.2.11 was used to merge paired reads, and BWA-MEM then aligned the reads to the GRCh37 human genome before TRA and TRB reads were extracted. An IMGT-derived reference of cassette sequences and CDR3 motifs, with pseudogenes included, was used for V and J assignment. Reads were translated in three frames, and productive CDR3s were defined as those with a C...FGXG motif and no stop codons. Unique combinations of V-J cassette pair and CDR3 amino acid sequence were defined as clonotypes. Hamming distance filtering was applied to reads, with thresholds set by the sequence error rate of each sample in mapped regions. TCRdb itself trimmed the public reads at Q25 with fastp, ran MiXCR and retained productive beta chains. Rows with one shared CDR3 protein collapse into an entry with the most common genes and DNA. The V and J calls and clone size come from TCRdb's table, not from the authors' own analysis. The sample includes about 110,000 distinct CDR3 sequences, with approximately 26% observed a single time. Of the sample, around 30% is held by the ten largest clones.

The paper as a whole reports these results and caveats: Small numbers underpinned the group comparisons: roughly eight glioblastoma patients, three low-grade glioma patients and three non-neoplastic patients. VJ-independent divergence between tissue and blood was lower than expected in non-neoplastic patients but higher than expected in all gliomas, particularly low-grade gliomas. Very few CDR3 sequences were found to be shared between tissue and blood, and this scarcity was attributed to high CDR3 diversity and limited sampling.

From a lookup of the germline V gene, CDR1 and CDR2 are SGHRS and YFSETQ. Taken from cysteine to phenylalanine, the CDR3 has 17 residues. Only the CDR3 DNA stays, 51 bases, in frame from base 1. A distance of 21 bases separates the germline ends of V and J, which lose 1 base and 7 bases respectively. This TCR derives from a human donor with low-grade glioma or glioblastoma, undergoing nonglioma brain surgery, or in good health (not recorded which). Sequencing was carried out using glioma tissue, nonneoplastic brain tissue, or PBMCs (not recorded which). The sequence links TRBV5-1 to TRBJ2-1, with TRBD2 tentatively as D gene (7 bases match). The DNA reads TGCGCCAGCAGCTTGTATGCTTCACAGGGAGGGGGTAATGAGCAGTTCTTC. Protein translation: CASSLYASQGGGNEQFF.